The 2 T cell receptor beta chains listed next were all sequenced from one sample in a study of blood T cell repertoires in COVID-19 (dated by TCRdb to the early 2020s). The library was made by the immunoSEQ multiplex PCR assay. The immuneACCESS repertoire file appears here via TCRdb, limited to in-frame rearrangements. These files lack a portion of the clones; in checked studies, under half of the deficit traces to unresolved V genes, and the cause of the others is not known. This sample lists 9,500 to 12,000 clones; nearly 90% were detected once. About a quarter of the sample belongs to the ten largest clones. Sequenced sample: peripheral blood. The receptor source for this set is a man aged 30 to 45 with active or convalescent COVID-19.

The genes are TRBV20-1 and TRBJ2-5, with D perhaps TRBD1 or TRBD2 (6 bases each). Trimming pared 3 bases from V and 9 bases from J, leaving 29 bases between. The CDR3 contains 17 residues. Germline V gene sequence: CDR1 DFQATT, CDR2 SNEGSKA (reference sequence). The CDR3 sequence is CSASGGVWGPNLGAQYF. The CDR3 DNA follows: TGCAGTGCTAGTGGAGGGGTTTGGGGGCCGAACTTAGGGGCCCAGTACTTC.

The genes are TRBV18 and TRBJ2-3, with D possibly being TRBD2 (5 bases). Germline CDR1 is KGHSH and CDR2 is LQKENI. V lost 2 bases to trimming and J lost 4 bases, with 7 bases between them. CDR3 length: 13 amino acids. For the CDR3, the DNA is TGTGCCAGCTCACCAGGGAGTGCAGATACGCAGTATTTT. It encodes CASSPGSADTQYF.